The TCR beta chain described here comes from a study of T cells in Graves' hyperthyroidism and ophthalmopathy (dated by TCRdb to between 2018 and 2021). Context from the whole study: Peripheral blood samples were taken at the time of initial diagnosis, prior to any treatment. A discovery cohort of about a hundred patients, 43 with Graves' ophthalmopathy and 57 with stable Graves' hyperthyroidism, was used to find distinguishing TCR V-J signatures. Whether ophthalmopathy could be predicted prospectively was tested in an independent validation cohort made up of approximately 19 hyperthyroidism patients plus 17 patients who later progressed to ophthalmopathy. For training and testing, the roughly 97 patients in the discovery cohort were randomly divided in a 7:3 ratio. The study also compared thyroid tissue and blood T-cell repertoires from about six Graves' hyperthyroidism patients. After blood sampling, hyperthyroidism patients were treated with methimazole at a starting dose of 30 mg daily, and ophthalmopathy patients were treated with high-dose intravenous methylprednisolone. According to the paper, TCR Vbeta CDR3 sequencing was carried out on 135 peripheral blood samples, which came from fewer than 50 ophthalmopathy, under 85 hyperthyroidism and approximately 17 progressor patients. Study-wide findings and limitations: Ophthalmopathy was separated from stable hyperthyroidism by a 13 V-J signature model, with 85% to 90% sensitivity and approximately 84% specificity obtained in cross-validation and 80%/75% obtained in testing. In validation, the model predicted progression to ophthalmopathy with about 71% sensitivity and around 72% specificity, a median of around six months before onset. Most expanded thyroid clonotypes (frequency above 0.001) were also detected in blood, suggesting blood repertoires may reflect thyroid immune responses. Sample size was not statistically predetermined, and blinding of investigators to group allocation was not performed.

The TCR beta CDR3 regions were amplified from RNA transcripts. The TCR CDR3 was subjected to a first round of RT-PCR using the HTBI primer set and the Qiagen OneStep RT-PCR kit. Libraries were constructed in a second round of multiplex PCR, after which size selection and purification were carried out. The libraries were sequenced on an Illumina HiSeq2000 using paired-end 100 bp reads. The paper's processing steps were these. SOAPnuke was used to process the raw data, removing reads that contained adapters or uncalled bases, had a mean Phred below 15, or lacked an exact match to the constant primer or identifier. COPE v1.2.5 was used to merge the high-quality paired reads, and each unique nucleotide sequence was defined as a clonotype. Clonotypes were aligned to IMGT TRBV, TRBD and TRBJ reference segments using MiTCR v1.1. The analysis included only V-J combinations with a frequency above 0.0001, which together covered 99% to 99.2% of the repertoires. A TCS score was defined as the ratio of F50 (clonal expansion) to E x V (chaos), with BLOSUM62-based TCRdist applied between CDR3 peptides within each V-J. Welch's t-statistics and random forest reduced 450 to 600 V-J features to 13, which were used in a naive Bayes classifier (R e1071). TCRdb reanalyzed the raw reads on its own, using fastp at Q25 for trimming and MiXCR for clone calling, and kept in-frame beta chains. One record per CDR3 amino acid sequence lists the most common genes and DNA. TCRdb's processing, not the authors', yielded these V and J calls. The sample table contains some 570,000 distinct CDR3 sequences; only one count was recorded for 13% to 15% of them. The top ten clones comprise around 7% of the sample.

This clonotype has just a few counts. The clone's antigen remains unknown. No quality values exist for individual bases; no much larger clone is one base distant. CDR1 and CDR2 are drawn from the germline V gene (reference sequence): LNHNV, YYDKDF. Between the V and J ends, shortened by 4 bases and 0 bases respectively, the junction contains 28 bases. The CDR3 spans 21 residues, from the cysteine through the phenylalanine. The DNA shown is the 63-base CDR3, in frame from base 1. Moderately to severely active disease, a Clinical Activity Score of at least 3, a NOSPECS grade of at least 4, and a duration under 3 months were present in ophthalmopathy patients. Exclusion was applied to patients with uncontrolled infections, other autoimmune diseases, pregnancy or lactation. Diagnoses were established on the basis of clinical symptoms, serum thyroxine and TRAb, thyroid ultrasound, and orbital computed tomography. PBMCs were separated from roughly 10 ml of fresh peripheral blood using Ficoll-Paque density gradient centrifugation. Total RNA was extracted using Trizol reagent, and RNA quality was assessed on an Agilent 2100 Bioanalyzer.

Sequenced sample: blood. This TCR came from a woman between 18 and 30 years old with Graves' ophthalmopathy. This chain is built from TRBV15 and TRBJ1-5, with no confident D gene call. CDR3 protein: CATSTGPGRSRVIYSNQPQHF. The nucleotide sequence is TGTGCCACCAGCACAGGCCCGGGCAGGTCGAGAGTTATTTATAGCAATCAGCCCCAGCATTTT.